The 16 T cell receptor beta chains below were found in one sample sequenced in a study of blood T cell repertoires in COVID-19. The assay was immunoSEQ multiplex PCR, and TCRdb's table has in-frame clones only and misses some. The sample has 400,000 to 450,000 clones; about 90% are singletons. Sequenced input: PBMCs or T cells enriched from blood (not recorded which). The source of these receptors is a man between 18 and 29 years old who had recovered from COVID-19.

The chain carries TRBV2 and TRBJ2-7; perhaps TRBD2 as D (5 bases). With 4 bases removed from V and 4 bases from J, the gap between germline ends came to 8 bases. Germline CDR1 and CDR2: SNHLY and FYNNEI. This CDR3 is 12 amino acids long. The CDR3 sequence is CASSVGMYEQYF. The DNA of the CDR3 is TGTGCCAGCAGTGTCGGGATGTACGAGCAGTACTTC. The whole variable domain, filled in from reference TRBV2 and TRBJ2-7, reads EPEVTQTPSHQVTQMGQEVILRCVPISNHLYFYWYRQILGQKVEFLVSFYNNEISEKSEIFDDQFSVERPDGSNFTLKIRSTKLEDSAMYFCASSVGMYEQYFGPGTRLTVT.

The gene calls are TRBV30 and TRBJ2-1; TRBD1 matches 8 bases. The germline gives CDR1 GTSNPN, CDR2 SVGIG (reference sequence). The CDR3 has 16 residues. The chain's CDR3 is CAESRPDRGSYNEQFF. Here the CDR3 DNA reads TGTGCGGAATCTAGACCCGACAGGGGTTCTTACAATGAGCAGTTCTTC.

V gene TRBV19 combines with J gene TRBJ1-3; D gene uncertain. The length of the CDR3 is 13 residues. Between the trimmed V and J ends, which lost 5 bases and 2 bases, there was a span of 7 bases. The germline V gene has CDR1 LNHDA and CDR2 SQIVND (reference sequence). This CDR3 is CASSARPGNTIYF. CDR3 DNA sequence: TGTGCCAGTAGTGCGCGCCCTGGAAACACCATATATTTT.

This chain uses TRBV4-1 with TRBJ2-3; D might be TRBD2 (6 bases). This CDR3 is 18 amino acids long. Deletions cut 4 bases from V and 0 bases from J, with 20 bases between. Germline assignment: CDR1 MGHRA and CDR2 YSYEKL. For the CDR3, the DNA is TGCGCCAGCAGCCCTCTTTTCGGGGGAAATCCTAGCACAGATACGCAGTATTTT. Its protein product is CASSPLFGGNPSTDTQYF.

Written as DNA, the CDR3 is TGTGCCAGCAGCCAAAGACTTTCAAATGAGCAGTTCTTC. Protein sequence: CASSQRLSNEQFF. The gene calls are TRBV11-3 and TRBJ2-1; D is undetermined. Germline V gene data show CDR1 as SGHNT and CDR2 as YENEEA. The CDR3 covers 13 residues. The V and J ends lost 5 bases and 7 bases respectively, with 12 bases between them.

V usage is TRBV21-1 and J usage is TRBJ2-3; TRBD2, the table's D call, lacks a check against the DNA. TRBV21-1 is a pseudogene locus. The length of the CDR3 is 21 residues. The CDR3 sequence is CARGPTAAGTSGMPDTDTQYF. Here the CDR3 DNA reads TGTGCCAGGGGACCCACAGCCGCCGGGACTAGCGGGATGCCCGACACAGATACGCAGTATTTT.

CDR3 in DNA: TGTGCCAGCAGTATAGACAGGGGAGCAGATACGCAGTATTTT. It codes for CASSIDRGADTQYF. The chain links TRBV2 to TRBJ2-3, with 8 bases fitting TRBD1. Losses at the gene ends were 5 bases for V and 4 bases for J; bases not matched to a gene: 5. CDR1 SNHLY and CDR2 FYNNEI come from the germline V gene. The CDR3 length is 14 residues.

The chain has TRBV7-8 and TRBJ1-5, with D possibly matching TRBD1 (6 bases). The germline V gene has CDR1 SGHVS and CDR2 FQNEAQ. The CDR3 covers 14 residues. V dropped 7 bases and J dropped 3 bases, with 13 bases sitting between them. The CDR3 DNA follows: TGTGCCAGCACCGGACCAGGGGTCAATCAGCCCCAGCATTTT. It yields the protein CASTGPGVNQPQHF.

In its sample, this clone was seen once. The chain carries TRBV7-8 and TRBJ1-2; D might be TRBD1 (5 bases). Germline lookup yields CDR1 SGHVS and CDR2 FQNEAQ. The CDR3 loop spans 13 amino acids. V was pared by 5 bases and J by 8 bases, with 15 bases between. The CDR3 loop reads CASSPRGDGGYTF. DNA of the CDR3: TGTGCCAGCAGCCCCCGGGGGGATGGGGGCTACACCTTC.

V is TRBV11-3 and J is TRBJ2-3, with 8 nucleotides matching TRBD1. The germline gives CDR1 SGHNT, CDR2 YENEEA. This CDR3 is 17 amino acids long. V lost 6 bases, J lost 7 bases, and 18 bases stayed unmatched. CDR3 sequence: CASSYLPGQGLTNTQYF. The CDR3 DNA is TGTGCCAGCAGTTACCTTCCCGGACAGGGCTTGACAAATACGCAGTATTTT.

This clone appeared once. J is TRBJ1-2 and V is TRBV14; 10 bases match TRBD1. The CDR3 has 13 residues. Germline-derived CDR1 and CDR2 are SGHDN and FVKESK. The junction had 4 bases not matched to a gene; V was cut back by 5 bases and J by 7 bases. CDR3 protein: CASSVRTGGGYTF. CDR3 DNA sequence: TGTGCCAGCAGCGTAAGGACAGGGGGTGGCTACACCTTC.

The chain employs TRBV28 and TRBJ1-1; D is undetermined. The V gene's germline CDR1 is MDHEN and CDR2 SYDVKM. V dropped 3 bases and J dropped 2 bases, with 10 bases sitting between them. The CDR3 has 14 residues. The CDR3 DNA is TGTGCCAGCAGTTTGGGCAGGCCTAACACTGAAGCTTTCTTT. Its translation is CASSLGRPNTEAFF.

J is TRBJ1-3 and V is TRBV28; no clear D. In germline, CDR1 is MDHEN, CDR2 SYDVKM. The V and J ends lost 5 bases and 5 bases respectively, with 13 bases between them. The CDR3 consists of 14 residues. CDR3 protein: CASSPPRQRNTIYF. The CDR3 DNA is TGTGCCAGCAGTCCGCCGCGACAAAGAAACACCATATATTTT.

This chain links TRBV29-1 with TRBJ1-1; TRBD1 might be the D (6 bases). Trimming removed 6 bases from V and 0 bases from J, with 11 bases in between. The germline gives CDR1 SQVTM, CDR2 ANQGSEA. The CDR3 loop spans 13 amino acids. For the CDR3, the DNA is TGCAGCGTCGCGAGGGGGATGAACACTGAAGCTTTCTTT. Translated: CSVARGMNTEAFF.

CDR3 in DNA: TGTGCCACGTGGCAGGGGCAAGGCAATCAGCCCCAGCATTTT. Translation gives CATWQGQGNQPQHF. The chain joins TRBV6-5 to TRBJ1-5, with a tentative D call TRBD1 (6 bases). The CDR3 length is 14 residues. Germline lookup yields CDR1 MNHEY and CDR2 SVGAGI. V lost 10 bases and J lost 2, with 15 bases in between.

The chain combines TRBV10-1 with TRBJ2-2; maybe TRBD1 (5 bases). The ends were cut back, 5 bases at V and 4 bases at J, with 8 bases in the middle. Germline CDR1 is WNHNN and CDR2 is SYGVQD (reference sequence). This CDR3 spans 13 amino acids. The CDR3 sequence is CASSRQGTGELFF. CDR3 coding DNA: TGCGCCAGCAGTCGGCAGGGCACCGGGGAGCTGTTTTTT.